The clone carrying this T cell receptor (beta chain) was detected many times. Its antigen is not identified. The data are from a study of T cells after yellow fever vaccination. Study-level results: Subsequent booster samples again held most clones from primary vaccination (around 96% CD4, 88% CD8). Across the CD4 and CD8 compartments, a small share of clonotypes was present in both.

Template switching by 5'RACE produced TCR cDNA, adding a universal primer site and UMIs. TCRdb re-called the 5' RACE reads through MiXCR, storing one row per CDR3 protein. The data show about 350,000 distinct CDR3 sequences, about 8.3% seen once. The germline V gene has CDR1 DFQATT and CDR2 SNEGSKA (reference sequence). Trimming cost V 1 base and J 2 bases, with 22 bases left between them. The CDR3 covers 18 residues. This clonotype was obtained from a man aged 18 to 30 who received the YFV17D yellow fever vaccine. The material sequenced was PBMCs, taken 35 to 50 days after the first yellow fever vaccination. The rearrangement joins TRBV20-1 to TRBJ2-3, with D tentatively TRBD1 or TRBD2 (6 bases each). CDR3 in amino acids: CSARGRRTTRGTTDTQYF. The CDR3 DNA is TGCAGTGCTAGAGGCAGGCGAACGACTAGGGGGACCACAGATACGCAGTATTTT.